These 5 T cell receptor beta chains share one sample of origin, sequenced in a study of metastatic and nonmetastatic thyroid tumors. With MiXCR, TCRdb reprocessed the PCR reads. The sample includes around 10,000 clones, less than 30% of them seen just once. Ahead of thyroid surgery, no patient had received treatment of any kind. The sequencing input was tumor tissue. Every receptor here comes from a female donor with papillary thyroid cancer or a benign thyroid nodule (not recorded which). Some clones in this sample may be carry-over from other donors' samples.

This clone has ten or more counts. This rearrangement joins TRBV3-1 to TRBJ2-1; D not resolved. Germline V CDR1 and CDR2: LGHDT, YNNKEL (reference sequence). Deletions cut 4 bases from V and 0 bases from J, with 7 bases between. CDR3 length: 14 amino acids. The CDR3, as DNA: TGTGCCAGCAGCCTCGGAAGCTCCTACAATGAGCAGTTCTTC. Protein sequence: CASSLGSSYNEQFF.

By its share, this clone is medium-sized. The V call is TRBV7-2, the J call TRBJ2-5; TRBD2 matches 9 bases. V was clipped by 1 base and J by 2 bases; unmatched bases: 8. The CDR3 consists of 17 residues. CDR1 is SGHTA, CDR2 FQGNSA, per germline. CDR3 region: CASSLGRLAGPQETQYF. Here the CDR3 DNA reads TGTGCCAGCAGCTTAGGGAGGCTAGCGGGGCCTCAAGAGACCCAGTACTTC. Full variable domain (missing parts from reference TRBV7-2 and TRBJ2-5): GAGVSQSPSNKVTEKGKDVELRCDPISGHTALYWYRQSLGQGLEFLIYFQGNSAPDKSGLPSDRFSAERTGGSVSTLTIQRTQQEDSAVYLCASSLGRLAGPQETQYFGPGTRLLVL.

The count of this clone is one. The J gene is TRBJ2-7, the V gene TRBV30; D is ambiguous. There are 13 residues in the CDR3. V lost 2 bases and J 4 bases, leaving 12 bases between the germline ends. The germline V gene has CDR1 GTSNPN and CDR2 SVGIG (reference sequence). The CDR3 coding sequence is TGTGCCTGGAGTCGTGACATAGCATACGAGCAGTACTTC. Translating gives CAWSRDIAYEQYF.

This clone has a handful of counts. This chain links TRBV10-3 with TRBJ2-1; TRBD1 aligns across 8 bases. The germline V gene encodes CDR1 ENHRY and CDR2 SYGVKD. The J segment lost 2 bases and the V segment lost 6 bases, leaving 3 bases of the junction unmatched. This CDR3 is 14 amino acids long. The CDR3 reads CAISPQGAYNEQFF. As DNA, the CDR3 is TGTGCCATCAGCCCACAGGGGGCCTACAATGAGCAGTTCTTC.

In its sample, this clone ranks as medium-sized. The chain carries TRBV19 and TRBJ2-7, with 8 bases lining up with TRBD2. V lost 4 bases and J lost 0; bases outside the gene matches: 11. CDR3 length equals 17 residues. Germline CDR1 and CDR2: LNHDA and SQIVND (reference sequence). The CDR3, as DNA: TGTGCCAGTAGTAGTTCGGCGCGGGGGGCCTCCTCCTACGAGCAGTACTTC. Amino acid sequence: CASSSSARGASSYEQYF.